The 8 T cell receptor beta chains listed next were all sequenced from one sample in a study of blood T cell repertoires in COVID-19. The table came from immunoSEQ multiplex PCR; TCRdb's copy has only in-frame clones and leaves some out. The sample includes approximately 300,000 clones, 90% of them seen just once. Sequences were obtained from peripheral blood. Receptors originate from a woman in her twenties or thirties with COVID-19, enrolled during active disease.

A single count supports this clone. J is TRBJ2-3 and V is TRBV13; 7 bases line up with TRBD1. The germline V gene encodes CDR1 PRHDT and CDR2 FYEKMQ (reference sequence). V shed 2 bases, J shed 2 bases, and the junction held 4 bases outside the gene matches. The CDR3 covers 15 residues. The CDR3 nucleotides read TGTGCCAGCAGCTTACAGGACAGGATCACAGATACGCAGTATTTT. Translated: CASSLQDRITDTQYF.

DNA for the CDR3: TGCGCCAGCAGCCAACCCGGACAGGCTGGGACTAGCGGGAGGGCCTCCGAGCAGTACTTC. The encoded protein is CASSQPGQAGTSGRASEQYF. The V call is TRBV4-1, the J call TRBJ2-7; 16 nucleotides match TRBD2. Germline V gene data show CDR1 as MGHRA and CDR2 as YSYEKL. There are 20 residues in the CDR3. J lost 6 bases, V lost 2 bases, and 16 bases had no gene match.

J is TRBJ1-5 and V is TRBV6-5; D is uncertain. The CDR3 spans 14 residues. Germline V CDR1 and CDR2: MNHEY, SVGAGI. V was pared by 2 bases and J by 9 bases, with 14 bases between. This chain's CDR3 is CASSYKAASGPQHF. The CDR3 DNA reads as TGTGCCAGCAGTTACAAGGCAGCCTCGGGGCCCCAGCATTTT.

This chain links TRBV19 with TRBJ2-5, with D possibly TRBD2 on 6 matching bases. Trimming pared 5 bases from V and 4 bases from J, leaving 17 bases between. Germline assignment: CDR1 LNHDA and CDR2 SQIVND (reference sequence). The CDR3 length is 15 residues. The CDR3 region has the DNA TGTGCCAGTAGTCCCGGGACTTCCCTGGGAGAGACCCAGTACTTC. It specifies CASSPGTSLGETQYF.

CDR3 protein: CASRGPIQPQHF. CDR3 DNA sequence: TGTGCCAGCAGGGGGCCTATTCAGCCCCAGCATTTT. The genes are TRBV6-5 and TRBJ1-5, with TRBD1 as a possible D gene (5 bases). V lost 6 bases to trimming and J lost 6 bases, with 9 bases between them. CDR1 is MNHEY and CDR2 is SVGAGI in the germline V gene. This CDR3 comprises 12 residues.

The chain has TRBV6-1 and TRBJ2-1, with 9 bases identical to TRBD2. Germline V gives CDR1 MNHNS, CDR2 SASEGT. V shed 7 bases and J 6 bases; nucleotides not matched to a gene: 13. The CDR3 is made up of 16 amino acids. CDR3 DNA: TGTGCCAGCAATGACTTAGCGGGGGTGGGACGCAATGAGCAGTTCTTC. Amino acid sequence: CASNDLAGVGRNEQFF.

J is TRBJ1-1 and V is TRBV7-9; no clear D. The V end was cut by 3 bases, the J end by 3 bases, with 14 bases between. This CDR3 has 15 residues. The germline V gene encodes CDR1 SEHNR and CDR2 FQNEAQ (reference sequence). DNA of the CDR3: TGTGCCAGCAGCTTTTGGGAAGTCGGGGACACTGAAGCTTTCTTT. It codes for CASSFWEVGDTEAFF.

The chain carries TRBV6-2 or TRBV6-3 and TRBJ2-5; 11 positions match TRBD2. After removal of 4 bases from V and 4 bases from J, the junction contained 11 bases not matched to a gene. Per the germline V gene, CDR1 is MNHEY and CDR2 is SVGEGT. The length of the CDR3 is 17 residues. The CDR3 DNA is TGTGCCAGCAGTTCGAGATTCCTTAGCGGGAGGGGAGAGACCCAGTACTTC. Protein: CASSSRFLSGRGETQYF.